This record concerns one T cell receptor (beta chain) sequence. Sequencing was performed with immunoSEQ multiplex PCR; in TCRdb, only in-frame clones are kept and a portion is missing. There are under 350,000 clones in the sample; about nine tenths occur only once, and around 4.6% lies in the top ten. The sample belongs to a study of blood T cell repertoires in COVID-19. Whole-study context: The samples span acute and convalescent COVID-19 from the United States, Italy and Spain.

Germline V gene data show CDR1 as LGHNA and CDR2 as YNFKEQ. The CDR3 runs to 14 residues. Trimming cost V 2 bases and J 7 bases, with 15 bases left between them. The sample comprised PBMCs or T cells enriched from blood (not recorded which). This chain links TRBV4-2 with TRBJ2-7; a possible D gene is TRBD2 (6 bases). The sequence was obtained from a young man who had recovered from COVID-19. CDR3 protein: CASSQPGLVSEQYF. CDR3 in DNA: TGTGCCAGCAGCCAACCGGGACTGGTTAGTGAGCAGTACTTC.